Included here is one T cell receptor beta chain sequence, with context. The sample is drawn from a study of cytomegalovirus exposure and HLA in healthy donors. 60 Vbeta and 13 Jbeta primers were used in PCR. The protocol was immunoSEQ multiplex PCR, while the TCRdb copy is restricted to in-frame clones and leaves out a portion. The data hold over 200,000 clones, with roughly 91% observed a single time. Germline lookup yields CDR1 SQVTM and CDR2 ANQGSEA. CDR3 length: 17 residues. The V segment lost 6 bases and the J segment 2 bases; nucleotides outside the gene matches: 16. Sample: PBMCs. The chain has TRBV29-1 and TRBJ2-3; TRBD2 matches at 8 bases. The sequence was obtained from a woman aged 18-29 years in good health and CMV-seronegative. Here the CDR3 reads CSVIPAGEETATDTQYF. For the CDR3, the DNA is TGCAGCGTCATCCCAGCGGGGGAAGAAACCGCCACAGATACGCAGTATTTT.